This T cell receptor (beta chain) is drawn from a study of T-cell reconstitution after alpha-beta-depleted transplantation in children. Germline trimming cut 3 bases from V and 7 bases from J; bases unmatched to any gene: 6. Looked up from germline, CDR1 is DFQATT and CDR2 is SNEGSKA (reference sequence). This CDR3 has 13 residues. It was with unique molecular identifiers that the TCRbeta library was prepared. TCRdb reprocessed the PCR reads via MiXCR and lists one record per CDR3 protein. The sample has some 150,000 distinct CDR3 sequences; about 9% are singletons. J is TRBJ2-5 and V is TRBV20-1; 9 bases match TRBD2. This receptor was taken from a female patient aged 2-9 years who had a stem cell transplant for congenital amegakaryocytic thrombocytopenia, so the T cells may come from the graft donor. Source: PBMCs, mostly from graft donor cells, taken 180 days after TCRalphabeta/CD19-depleted stem cell transplant. CDR3 DNA sequence: TGCAGTGCTAGCCCTAGCGGGAAAGGGACCCAGTACTTC. This encodes CSASPSGKGTQYF.